This paragraph covers one TCR beta chain sequence. Its recognized antigen is unknown. Base qualities are not at hand, and no much larger clone is one base apart. Library preparation used the immunoSEQ multiplex PCR assay. For the multiplex PCR, a mixture combining 60 forward primers for TCR Vbeta segments and 13 reverse primers for TCR Jbeta segments was used. A multiplex PCR assay on genomic DNA amplified the CDR3 region of rearranged TCR beta genes. On the Illumina HiSeq System, the amplified TCR beta libraries were sequenced as 87-base-pair reads. Concerning the study's data processing: A later analysis tallied 75 million to 95 million unique TCR beta chains across the approximately 670 repertoires, and some 10 million of those chains were shared by two or more donors. Raw reads were error-corrected and collapsed into unique sequences by a nearest-neighbor algorithm in which closely related sequences were merged to remove PCR and sequencing errors. CDR3 sequences were aligned to IMGT reference sequences to assign V, D and J gene segments. For a sequence to be retained, at least a six-nucleotide match to both a V gene segment and a J gene segment was required. Rearrangements were classified as productive when the CDR3 lacked stop codons and remained in frame with V and J, and all other rearrangements were classified as non-productive. CDR3 was defined by IMGT convention, running from the second conserved V-encoded cysteine to the conserved J-encoded phenylalanine. The earlier analysis of about 610 of the donors excluded any sequence lacking an unambiguous match to a single V gene segment. An earlier analysis of 587 of the donors classified V segments as functional when productive rearrangements were above 56.7% and as segregating when the standard deviation between donors was above 5%. To diagnose cytomegalovirus status from the catalog of TCR beta chain sequences, a statistical classification framework was built. A later analysis assigned V and J genes by comparing TCR nucleotide sequences with IMGT/GENE-DB human TR gene sequences. Using the TCRdist pipeline, a later analysis assigned CDR3 sequences along with most-parsimonious VDJ recombination scenarios. A later analysis defined each TCR beta chain by its CDR3 amino acid sequence plus V-gene family, and excluded reads lacking a unique V-gene family. As a way to deal with suspected cross-contamination and a sequencing artifact, a later analysis dropped 450 to 600 nucleotide sequences that were highly shared and had low generation probability. For each public chain, a later analysis derived a clonal expansion index from normalized ranks of inferred template counts within each repertoire. In a later analysis, generation probabilities were computed using a VDJ recombination model fitted to out-of-frame rearrangements, and the results were checked against IGoR. A later analysis scored TCR-TCR, TCR-HLA and TCR-CMV co-occurrence with hypergeometric tests, applying a repertoire-size bias correction to TCR pairs. A later analysis estimated false discovery rates by permuting HLA or CMV assignments 20 times. A later analysis grouped co-occurring TCRs with DBSCAN, adding TCRdist sequence similarity when clustering within HLA-allele-positive subsets. Repertoires with fewer than 30,000 or more than 120,000 public chains, plus five repertoires with anomalous nucleotide sharing, were excluded from co-occurrence clustering. TCRdb holds this immuneACCESS table with in-frame rearrangements only. Some clones are missing; in checked studies, unresolved V genes explain under half, and the rest has no known cause. That table is the source of V, J and clone size, and D and trimming were worked out from the DNA. The sample table contains 75,000 to 95,000 clones; only one count was recorded for around 77% of them. The ten largest clonotypes hold around 3.4% of the sample.

The sample belongs to a study of cytomegalovirus exposure and HLA in healthy donors (dated by TCRdb to about 2017). A note on the overall study: In an earlier analysis of around 540 of the donors, 276 Gb of sequence data and some 100 million unique TCR beta sequences from 180 million or so T cells were reported. An early release that covered about 640 HLA-typed donors contained approximately 300 gigabases of sequencing data and 65 million to 100 million unique TCR sequences. Among the roughly 370 genotyped donors, 75% to 90% belonged to the genetic ancestry cluster associated with self-reported Caucasian donors. The study was designed to test whether signatures of past pathogen exposure could be identified by cataloging public T cell receptors. Using immunosequencing, the study profiled T cell repertoires from roughly 650 subjects and related those repertoires to cytomegalovirus serostatus. Besides the first cohort of hundreds of subjects, a separate validation cohort made up of roughly 120 different subjects was used. The study combined high-throughput TCR immunosequencing, statistical association of individual TCRs with disease status, and machine learning to predict cytomegalovirus infection status. A later analysis re-examined previously published TCR beta repertoires from hundreds of donors and added high-resolution HLA genotyping to investigate patterns of TCR occurrence. The later analysis used no new phenotypic data to find candidate immune exposures, relying instead on TCR beta sequences and their occurrence across donors. To decide whether each TCR beta V gene segment behaved as functional or pseudogenic, an earlier analysis of fewer than 750 of the donors relied on high-throughput TCR beta sequencing. Donor age, sex, ethnicity and CMV serostatus were compiled together with the repertoire data. Genome-wide SNP genotypes for about three fifths of the 666 donors were used in a later genetic analysis, which treated that subset as a discovery cohort. Every discovery cohort repertoire had been produced on one sequencing platform. HLA typing covered class I and class II loci at four-digit resolution. Typing coverage differed by locus: A, B, C, DRB1 and DQB1 were typed in roughly 620-630 donors, DQA1 in approximately 520, DPA1 in roughly 590, and DPB1 in 450 to 480. Four or five DR-DQ haplotypes were handled as single units for association and clustering because linkage in the cohort was strong. Among 300 to 450 genotyped donors of the cohort, an average of approximately 240,000 unique TCR beta nucleotide sequences were sequenced per donor, around a sixth of them non-productive. The investigation overall reported the following: About 17 rarely observed V segments, including chromosome 9 orphons, were excluded from the earlier analysis of some 590 of the donors because counts were too low. While some public TCRs were present in many individuals, most TCR sequences turned up only very rarely across donors. When HLA alleles, especially DR and DQ, strongly co-occurred, TCR associations were difficult to assign to individual alleles. According to a later analysis, most CMV-associated TCR beta chains appeared to be HLA-restricted, and the HLA associations seemed to be driven largely by CMV exposure. The cohort was sequenced for TCR beta chains only, and without alpha or paired-chain data the features that could be detected were limited. The classifier was reported to diagnose cytomegalovirus status with high specificity and sensitivity in both the original and validation cohorts. A later analysis found that HLA-associated TCR beta chains were more clonally expanded and had lower generation probabilities than equally common non-associated chains. In vitro tests confirmed that a few of the cytomegalovirus-associated TCR beta chains recognize cytomegalovirus antigens. Some IMGT-functional V segments, including TRBV6-2 and TRBV6-3, could not be distinguished by the 87-base-pair reads and were therefore excluded. The only immune exposure information available for the cohort was CMV serostatus. In a later analysis, the rate of TCR association differed among HLA loci, with DRB1 alleles having the most associated TCRs and HLA-C alleles having the fewest. A further reported finding was that TCR beta sequences accurately predicted the HLA-A and HLA-B alleles for most subjects in the first cohort. Compared with the roughly 670-donor mean, donors in an Asian-associated ancestry cluster had fewer N-insertions in productive TCRs, according to a later genetic analysis. The study listed around 160 TCR beta chains as associated with cytomegalovirus. HLA typing was unavailable for some donors at each locus, so association tests used only the typed subset. A group of highly shared sequence variants was considered likely to be a technical artifact of the sequencing pipeline. According to the authors, the approach could potentially be generalized to other disease states and immunological phenotypes. A later analysis associated about 17,000 TCR beta sequences with specific HLA alleles at a false discovery rate of 0.05. Linkage disequilibrium might explain the correlated functional status among segregating V segments, but an unknown experimental factor could not be ruled out. In a later genetic analysis, a missense DCLRE1C variant was associated with V-gene and J-gene trimming of TCR beta chains, and the association was replicated in an independent cohort. The presence/absence analyses assumed that sequencing depth was roughly uniform across donors, and that assumption may not be true. An earlier analysis of around 600 of the donors showed that most TCR beta V segments appeared in productive rearrangements either about 87% or about 30% of the time, which broadly matched IMGT annotations. Several of the top co-occurrence clusters appeared to be linked to parvovirus B19, influenza, CMV and Epstein-Barr virus, according to a later analysis.

There are 14 amino acids in the CDR3, from cysteine to phenylalanine inclusive. The entry retains the CDR3 DNA only, 42 bases that are in frame from base 1. CDR1 and CDR2, per the germline V gene, are MNHNS and SASEGT. Unmatched junction bases come to 9, with V trimmed by 5 bases and J by 8 bases. The cohort comprised approximately 700 healthy bone marrow donors. At the time of sampling, every cohort member was nominally healthy, though immune exposures that went unrecorded were likely present. The donor was CMV seronegative and belonged to the group of under 400 seronegative cohort members. A peripheral blood sample was provided by each donor, and peripheral blood mononuclear cells were used for TCR beta sequencing. The Qiagen DNeasy Blood Extraction Kit was used to extract genomic DNA from the blood cell samples.

The sequenced sample was PBMCs. The chain is encoded by TRBV6-1 joined to TRBJ2-1; 7 central nucleotides agree with TRBD1. The receptor's source is a man aged 45-65 years in good health and CMV-seronegative. Here is the DNA: TGTGCCAGCAGTAAACAGGGGATGACAGATGAGCAGTTCTTC. The translation is CASSKQGMTDEQFF.